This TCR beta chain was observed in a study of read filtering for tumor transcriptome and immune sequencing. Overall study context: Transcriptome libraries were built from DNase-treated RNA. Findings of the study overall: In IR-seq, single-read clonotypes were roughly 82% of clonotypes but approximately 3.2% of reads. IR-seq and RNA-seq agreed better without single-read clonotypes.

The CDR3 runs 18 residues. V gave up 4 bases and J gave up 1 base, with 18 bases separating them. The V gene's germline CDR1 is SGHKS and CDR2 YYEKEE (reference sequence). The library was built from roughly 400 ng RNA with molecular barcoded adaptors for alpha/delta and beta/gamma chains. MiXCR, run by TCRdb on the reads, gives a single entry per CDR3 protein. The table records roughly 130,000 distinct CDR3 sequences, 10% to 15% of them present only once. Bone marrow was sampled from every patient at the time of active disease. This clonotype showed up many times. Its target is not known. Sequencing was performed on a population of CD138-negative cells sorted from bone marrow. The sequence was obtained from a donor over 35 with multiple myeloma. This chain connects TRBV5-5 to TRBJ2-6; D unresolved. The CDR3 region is CASSAGPILFSGANVLTF. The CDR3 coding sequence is TGTGCCAGCAGCGCAGGCCCAATTCTCTTTTCTGGGGCCAACGTCCTGACTTTC.